The 28 T cell receptor beta chains below come from one sample, sequenced in a study of molecular identifiers for immune sequencing clone quantification. TCRdb re-derived calls from the PCR reads in MiXCR, one entry per CDR3 protein. The sample contains over 550,000 distinct CDR3 sequences, 25% of which appear only once. The sample was naive CD8+ T cells from blood, with Jurkat cell RNA spiked in. Subset defined: FACS-sorted CD8+CD4-CCR7+CD45RA+ naive T cells. Receptors were obtained from a human donor in good health. Some libraries in this study had Jurkat cell RNA spiked in.

This clonotype occurred a few times. This chain links TRBV2 with TRBJ1-4; D is unclear. V shed 3 bases and J shed 4 bases, with 9 bases lying between them. Per the germline V gene, CDR1 is SNHLY and CDR2 is FYNNEI. The CDR3 runs 14 residues. CDR3 residues: CASSDKGRNEKLFF. The CDR3 DNA reads TGTGCCAGCAGTGATAAGGGTCGTAATGAAAAACTGTTTTTT.

This clonotype showed up many times. The rearrangement links TRBV6-5 to TRBJ2-7; 12 bases line up with TRBD2. The CDR3 covers 13 residues. Germline CDR1 and CDR2: MNHEY and SVGAGI. The trim removed 5 bases at V and 4 bases at J, leaving 0 bases unmatched. The CDR3 coding sequence is TGTGCCAGCAGTGGGACTAGCGGGTACGAGCAGTACTTC. Encoded protein: CASSGTSGYEQYF.

J is TRBJ2-1 and V is TRBV7-9; the D gene is possibly TRBD1 (6 bases). Deletions cut 0 bases from V and 6 bases from J, with 12 bases between. The CDR3 loop spans 15 amino acids. Germline V gene sequence: CDR1 SEHNR, CDR2 FQNEAQ (reference sequence). The CDR3 reads CASSLAQGRSNEQFF. The CDR3 region has the DNA TGTGCCAGCAGCTTAGCACAGGGTAGAAGCAATGAGCAGTTCTTC.

This clonotype was picked up a small number of times. V usage is TRBV30 and J usage is TRBJ2-3; 13 nucleotides line up with TRBD2. V was pared by 1 base and J by 7 bases, with 5 bases of the junction left unmatched. CDR1 is GTSNPN, CDR2 SVGIG, per germline (reference sequence). The CDR3 totals 15 residues. CDR3 region: CAWSERLAGGYTQYF. The DNA of the CDR3 is TGTGCCTGGAGTGAGCGACTAGCGGGGGGTTATACGCAGTATTTT.

This chain joins TRBV4-1 and TRBJ1-1; D unresolved. This CDR3 contains 15 residues. V was cut by 5 bases and J by 3 bases, with 16 bases left in between. Per germline, CDR1 MGHRA and CDR2 YSYEKL. CDR3 residues: CASSKGAPGYTEAFF. DNA for the CDR3: TGCGCCAGCAGCAAAGGAGCCCCCGGGTACACTGAAGCTTTCTTT.

The rearrangement joins TRBV27 to TRBJ2-3; D perhaps matches TRBD2 (6 bases). V dropped 0 bases and J dropped 7 bases, with 14 bases sitting between them. The CDR3 contains 15 residues. Germline V gene data show CDR1 as MNHEY and CDR2 as SMNVEV (reference sequence). This CDR3 reads CASSLSIPSVHTQYF. The CDR3 region has the DNA TGTGCCAGCAGTTTATCGATCCCTAGCGTCCATACGCAGTATTTT.

As concerns this clonotype: This may arise from a read error, as a much more abundant clone is one base away. The chain uses TRBV5-4 and TRBJ2-2; a weak D match, TRBD1 (6 bases). The CDR3 is 16 residues long. Deletions cut 6 bases from V and 4 bases from J, with 19 bases between. Germline lookup yields CDR1 SGHNT and CDR2 YYREEE (reference sequence). In DNA form, the CDR3 reads TGTGCCAGCAACGTGTTGCTGGGGGCCGGCACCGGGGAGCTGTTTTTT. Its translation is CASNVLLGAGTGELFF. The whole variable domain, filled in from reference TRBV5-4 and TRBJ2-2, reads ETGVTQSPTHLIKTRGQQVTLRCSSQSGHNTVSWYQQALGQGPQFIFQYYREEENGRGNFPPRFSGLQFPNYSSELNVNALELDDSALYLCASNVLLGAGTGELFFGEGSRLTVL.

Details on this clonotype: Just one base apart from a much larger clone, this may be a read error. This chain links TRBV6-2 or TRBV6-3 with TRBJ2-7, with D possibly TRBD2 on 5 matching bases. The length of the CDR3 is 16 residues. V was shortened by 2 bases and J by 1 base, with 15 bases between the two germline ends. Germline assignment: CDR1 MNHEY and CDR2 SVGEGT. This CDR3 is CASSYAPRALSYEQYF. The CDR3 DNA follows: TGTGCCAGCAGTTACGCTCCGAGGGCCTTATCCTACGAGCAGTACTTC.

Of note for this clonotype: The missing conserved phenylalanine or tryptophan at the end of this CDR3 makes a read error likely. CDR3 nucleotides: TGTGCCAGCAGTTTTGGCAGACCCGCCTATAATTCACCCCTCCACTCT. Residues: CASSFGRPAYNSPLHS. The chain links TRBV12-3 or TRBV12-4 to TRBJ1-6; D ambiguous. CDR3 length equals 16 residues. V was clipped by 3 bases and J by 2 bases, with 11 bases between them.

This clonotype occurred many times. This chain links TRBV28 with TRBJ1-2; D call uncertain. CDR1 is MDHEN, CDR2 SYDVKM, per germline. The V end was cut by 3 bases, the J end by 3 bases, with 11 bases between. The CDR3 has 14 residues. The DNA for the CDR3 is TGTGCCAGCAGTTTCCTCACGGAAGACTATGGCTACACCTTC. Amino acids: CASSFLTEDYGYTF.

The chain employs TRBV6-5 and TRBJ2-2; D is possibly TRBD2 (5 bases). The CDR3 is 15 residues long. Trimming took 1 base from V and 3 from J, leaving 9 bases between them. In germline, CDR1 is MNHEY, CDR2 SVGAGI. As DNA, the CDR3 is TGTGCCAGCAGTTACTTCGGGGTGGACACCGGGGAGCTGTTTTTT. It codes for CASSYFGVDTGELFF.

This clonotype has a count of ten or more. The chain joins TRBV5-1 to TRBJ1-1, with 11 bases that match TRBD1. The V and J ends lost 3 bases and 7 bases, in that order; junction bases with no gene match: 2. This CDR3 is 13 amino acids long. Looked up from germline, CDR1 is SGHRS and CDR2 is YFSETQ. The CDR3 protein is CASSWTGGSEAFF. The CDR3 region has the DNA TGCGCCAGCAGCTGGACAGGGGGCAGTGAAGCTTTCTTT. Full variable domain (remainder filled in from reference TRBV5-1 and TRBJ1-1): KAGVTQTPRYLIKTRGQQVTLSCSPISGHRSVSWYQQTPGQGLQFLFEYFSETQRNKGNFPGRFSGRQFSNSRSEMNVSTLELGDSALYLCASSWTGGSEAFFGQGTRLTVV.

This clonotype was observed many times. V gene TRBV6-1 combines with J gene TRBJ2-7; 9 bases line up with TRBD2. Germline V gene data show CDR1 as MNHNS and CDR2 as SASEGT. Trimming removed 3 bases from V and 5 bases from J; junction bases left unmatched: 8. The CDR3 totals 15 residues. The CDR3 nucleotides read TGTGCCAGCAGTGAGCGGGGTCTAGCGGGAAACGAGCAGTACTTC. It yields the protein CASSERGLAGNEQYF.

This clonotype has a single count. This may be a read error, as it is one base from a much larger clone. The V and J genes are TRBV29-1 and TRBJ1-4; D gene unclear. Germline CDR1 and CDR2: SQVTM and ANQGSEA. This CDR3 contains 12 residues. The CDR3 is CGVGYLNEKLFF. The CDR3 region has the DNA TGCGGCGTTGGTTACCTTAATGAAAAACTGTTTTTT.

The chain uses TRBV12-3 or TRBV12-4 and TRBJ2-5; D uncertain. CDR3 size: 14 residues. Deletions cut 3 bases from V and 5 bases from J, with 13 bases between. The CDR3 sequence is CASSLERSSETQYF. DNA of the CDR3: TGTGCCAGCAGTTTGGAGAGAAGTTCGGAGACCCAGTACTTC.

This clonotype was observed many times. The genes are TRBV6-2 or TRBV6-3 and TRBJ1-1, with 9 bases aligning to TRBD1. This CDR3 region has 14 residues. V was pared by 9 bases and J by 3 bases, with 8 bases of the junction left unmatched. Germline CDR1 MNHEY, CDR2 SVGEGT. CDR3 DNA sequence: TGTGCCAGTAACACAGGGGGCAGTTACACTGAAGCTTTCTTT. Protein sequence: CASNTGGSYTEAFF.

A word on this clonotype: Possible read error: a much larger clone is one base away. The chain couples TRBV6-2 or TRBV6-3 to TRBJ2-1; 11 nucleotides line up with TRBD1. The CDR3 sequence is 15 residues long. CDR1 is MNHEY and CDR2 is SVGEGT in the germline V gene. In nucleotides, the CDR3 is TGTGCCAGCAGTTACAGTGGGACAGGGGGGAATGAGCGGTTCTTC. Its translation: CASSYSGTGGNERFF.

This clonotype showed up many times. The gene calls are TRBV5-5 and TRBJ2-1, with D tentatively TRBD1 (6 bases). The V gene's germline CDR1 is SGHKS and CDR2 YYEKEE (reference sequence). The germline V and J ends were trimmed by 4 bases and 0 bases, with 14 bases remaining between them. This CDR3 contains 16 residues. For the CDR3, the DNA is TGTGCCAGCAGCCAAACTCACAGGGCCTCCTACAATGAGCAGTTCTTC. It codes for CASSQTHRASYNEQFF.

The rearrangement joins TRBV9 to TRBJ2-3; the D is unclear. The V gene's germline CDR1 is SGDLS and CDR2 YYNGEE. V lost 4 bases, J lost 0 bases, and 12 bases lay in between. This CDR3 is 15 amino acids long. The CDR3 protein is CASSPLVSSTDTQYF. For the CDR3, the DNA is TGTGCCAGCAGCCCCCTAGTATCTAGCACAGATACGCAGTATTTT.

The J gene is TRBJ2-3, the V gene TRBV15; D unresolved. V gave up 3 bases and J gave up 0 bases, with 1 base separating them. From germline, CDR1 is LNHNV and CDR2 YYDKDF (reference sequence). The CDR3 totals 12 residues. CDR3 DNA sequence: TGTGCCACCAGCAGGAGCACAGATACGCAGTATTTT. Residues: CATSRSTDTQYF. Together with reference TRBV15 and TRBJ2-3, the CDR3 gives the full variable domain: DAMVIQNPRYQVTQFGKPVTLSCSQTLNHNVMYWYQQKSSQAPKLLFHYYDKDFNNEADTPDNFQSRRPNTSFCFLDIRSPGLGDTAMYLCATSRSTDTQYFGPGTRLTVL.

This clonotype was counted at least ten times. This chain links TRBV4-1 with TRBJ1-1, with TRBD1 matching 9 bases. Germline V gene lookup returns CDR1 MGHRA and CDR2 YSYEKL. The CDR3 loop spans 16 amino acids. V lost 8 bases to trimming and J lost 5 bases; unmatched junction nucleotides: 15. The CDR3 loop reads CASRDRGTTMGTEAFF. DNA of the CDR3: TGCGCCAGCCGAGACAGGGGGACCACGATGGGGACTGAAGCTTTCTTT.

This clonotype was seen a few times. The chain joins TRBV10-3 to TRBJ2-7, with TRBD2 identical over 14 bases. The CDR3 has 17 amino acids. Germline V gene data show CDR1 as ENHRY and CDR2 as SYGVKD. V lost 5 bases and J lost 7; bases outside the gene matches: 13. The chain's CDR3 is CAISLGTSGGMRREQYF. In DNA form, the CDR3 reads TGTGCCATCAGTCTGGGGACTAGCGGGGGAATGAGACGGGAGCAGTACTTC.

This clonotype was seen repeatedly, ten times or more. CDR3 in amino acids: CASSLGGTDREQYF. CDR3 nucleotides: TGTGCCAGCAGCTTAGGGGGAACCGACAGGGAGCAGTACTTC. V is TRBV7-9 and J is TRBJ2-7, with TRBD1 as a possible D gene (6 bases). The CDR3 has 14 residues. The germline V gene has CDR1 SEHNR and CDR2 FQNEAQ (reference sequence). Trimming removed 1 base from V and 7 bases from J, with 14 bases in between.

In nucleotides, the CDR3 is TGTGCCAGCAGCCCCAAGGGGTGGACCGACTATGGCTACACCTTC. This codes for CASSPKGWTDYGYTF. The V and J genes are TRBV9 and TRBJ1-2, with D perhaps TRBD1 (5 bases). The germline V and J ends were trimmed by 4 bases and 3 bases, with 16 bases remaining between them. Germline CDR1 SGDLS, CDR2 YYNGEE. The CDR3 totals 15 residues.

This clonotype was recorded at least ten times. V gene TRBV12-3 or TRBV12-4 combines with J gene TRBJ2-7, with TRBD1 as a possible D gene (6 bases). V gave up 3 bases and J gave up 6 bases, with 12 bases separating them. This CDR3 region has 13 residues. CDR3 in amino acids: CASSLALGGEQYF. As DNA, the CDR3 is TGTGCCAGCAGTTTGGCATTAGGGGGCGAGCAGTACTTC.

This clonotype has at least ten counts. The rearrangement links TRBV7-2 to TRBJ2-3, with 9 bases fitting TRBD2. V lost 2 bases and J lost 2; bases outside the gene matches: 2. CDR1 is SGHTA, CDR2 FQGNSA, per germline. The CDR3 consists of 15 residues. The CDR3 DNA follows: TGTGCCAGCAGCTTATGGACTAGCGACACAGATACGCAGTATTTT. This gives the protein CASSLWTSDTDTQYF.

Details on this clonotype: With a much larger clone just one base away, this may be a read error. The rearrangement uses TRBV29-1 and TRBJ2-5; 11 bases match TRBD2. CDR3 length equals 15 residues. In germline, CDR1 is SQVTM, CDR2 ANQGSEA. The CDR3 protein is CSVAGTSGLSETLYF. The CDR3 nucleotides are TGCAGCGTTGCCGGGACTAGCGGCCTAAGTGAGACCCTGTACTTC.

This clonotype was counted many times. CDR3 nucleotide sequence: TGCGCCAGCAGCCAAAACAGGGGGTTGGGCTACGAGCAGTACTTC. Encoded protein: CASSQNRGLGYEQYF. This chain uses TRBV4-3 with TRBJ2-7; TRBD1 agrees at 8 bases. In germline, CDR1 is LGHNA, CDR2 YSLEER. V lost 2 bases, J lost 3 bases, and 6 bases stayed unmatched. The CDR3 covers 15 residues.